The 3 T cell receptor beta chains below were found in one sample sequenced in a study of shared clonotypes between healthy human individuals. Positively selected for CCR7, the CD45RO-negative cells used as naive CD8 cells excluded terminally differentiated effector memory CD45RA+ cells. Data came from immunoSEQ multiplex PCR; TCRdb stores just in-frame clones and leaves some out. The sample yields 2 million to 2.5 million clones, roughly 95% seen once. Specimen: naive CD8+ T cells sorted from blood. Receptors originate from a man between 18 and 29 years old in good health.

In regard to this clone: The same CDR3 arises from other DNA sequences in this sample as well. The chain combines TRBV5-1 with TRBJ2-7, with 8 bases lining up with TRBD1. V lost 4 bases and J lost 5; bases outside the gene matches: 11. CDR3 length: 15 residues. Germline V gene sequence: CDR1 SGHRS, CDR2 YFSETQ. The CDR3 here is CASSSPGTGVHEQYF. The CDR3 DNA reads TGCGCCAGCAGCAGTCCCGGGACAGGAGTCCACGAGCAGTACTTC.

The V call is TRBV9, the J call TRBJ2-7; no clear D. The CDR3 extends over 12 amino acids. Germline CDR1 reads SGDLS; CDR2 reads YYNGEE. V lost 3 bases and J lost 5, with 9 bases in between. The CDR3 spells CASSATQNEQYF. CDR3 sequence (DNA): TGTGCCAGCAGCGCGACACAAAACGAGCAGTACTTC.

V and J are TRBV30 and TRBJ2-7; 9 positions agree with TRBD2. J gave up 2 bases and V 0 bases, and 14 bases lay outside the gene matches. Germline V gene lookup returns CDR1 GTSNPN and CDR2 SVGIG (reference sequence). This CDR3 has 18 residues. This chain's CDR3 is CAWSVRGETLAGAYEQYF. The CDR3, as DNA: TGTGCCTGGAGTGTACGAGGGGAGACATTAGCGGGGGCCTACGAGCAGTACTTC.